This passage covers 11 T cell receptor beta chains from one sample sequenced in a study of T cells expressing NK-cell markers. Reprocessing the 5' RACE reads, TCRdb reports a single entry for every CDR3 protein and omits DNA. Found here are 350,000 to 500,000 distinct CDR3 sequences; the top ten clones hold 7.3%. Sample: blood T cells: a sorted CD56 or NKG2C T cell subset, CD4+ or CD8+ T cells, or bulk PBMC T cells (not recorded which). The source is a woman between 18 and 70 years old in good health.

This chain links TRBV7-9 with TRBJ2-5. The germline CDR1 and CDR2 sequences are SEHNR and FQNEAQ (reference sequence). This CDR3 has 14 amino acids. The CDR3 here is CASSLVGFQETQYF.

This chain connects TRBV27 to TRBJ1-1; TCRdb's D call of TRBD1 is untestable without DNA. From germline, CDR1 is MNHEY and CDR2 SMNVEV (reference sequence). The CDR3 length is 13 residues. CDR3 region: CASSFGGFTEAFF.

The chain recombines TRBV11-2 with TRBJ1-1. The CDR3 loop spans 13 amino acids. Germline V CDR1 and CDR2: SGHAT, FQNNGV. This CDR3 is CASSPRSKVEAFF. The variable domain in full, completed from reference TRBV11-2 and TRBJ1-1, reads EAGVAQSPRYKIIEKRQSVAFWCNPISGHATLYWYQQILGQGPKLLIQFQNNGVVDDSQLPKDRFSAERLKGVDSTLKIQPAKLEDSAVYLCASSPRSKVEAFFGQGTRLTVV.

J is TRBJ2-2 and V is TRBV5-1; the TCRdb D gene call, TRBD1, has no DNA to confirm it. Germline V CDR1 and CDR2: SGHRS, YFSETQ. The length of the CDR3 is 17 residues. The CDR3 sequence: CASSHPLGPLNTGELFF.

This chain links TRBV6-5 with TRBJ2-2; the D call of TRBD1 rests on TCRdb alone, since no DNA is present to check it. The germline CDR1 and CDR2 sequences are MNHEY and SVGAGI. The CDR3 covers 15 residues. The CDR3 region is CASSYGDERTGELFF.

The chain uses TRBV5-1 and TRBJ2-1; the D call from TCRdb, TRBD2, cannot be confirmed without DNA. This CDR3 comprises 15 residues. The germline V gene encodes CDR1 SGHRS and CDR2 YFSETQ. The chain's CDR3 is CASRPSGTTHNEQFF.

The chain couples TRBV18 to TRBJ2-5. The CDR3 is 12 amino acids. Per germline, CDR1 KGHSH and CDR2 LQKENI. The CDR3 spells CASSPRVEEKYF.

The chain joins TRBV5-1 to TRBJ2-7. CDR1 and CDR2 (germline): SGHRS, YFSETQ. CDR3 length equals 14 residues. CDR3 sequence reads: CASSLQTASYEQYF. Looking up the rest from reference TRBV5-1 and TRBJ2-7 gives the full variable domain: KAGVTQTPRYLIKTRGQQVTLSCSPISGHRSVSWYQQTPGQGLQFLFEYFSETQRNKGNFPGRFSGRQFSNSRSEMNVSTLELGDSALYLCASSLQTASYEQYFGPGTRLTVT.

CDR3 sequence: CAWSVLGNEQFF. J is TRBJ2-1 and V is TRBV30. Germline V gene lookup returns CDR1 GTSNPN and CDR2 SVGIG (reference sequence). This CDR3 region has 12 residues.

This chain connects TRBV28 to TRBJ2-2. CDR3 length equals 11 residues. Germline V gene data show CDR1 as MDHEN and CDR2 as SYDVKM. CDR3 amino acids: CASSFMGELFF. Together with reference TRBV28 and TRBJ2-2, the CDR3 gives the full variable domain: DVKVTQSSRYLVKRTGEKVFLECVQDMDHENMFWYRQDPGLGLRLIYFSYDVKMKEKGDIPEGYSVSREKKERFSLILESASTNQTSMYLCASSFMGELFFGEGSRLTVL.

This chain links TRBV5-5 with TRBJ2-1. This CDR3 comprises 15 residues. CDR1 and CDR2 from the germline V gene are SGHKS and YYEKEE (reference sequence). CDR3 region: CASSYGDRSYNEQFF.